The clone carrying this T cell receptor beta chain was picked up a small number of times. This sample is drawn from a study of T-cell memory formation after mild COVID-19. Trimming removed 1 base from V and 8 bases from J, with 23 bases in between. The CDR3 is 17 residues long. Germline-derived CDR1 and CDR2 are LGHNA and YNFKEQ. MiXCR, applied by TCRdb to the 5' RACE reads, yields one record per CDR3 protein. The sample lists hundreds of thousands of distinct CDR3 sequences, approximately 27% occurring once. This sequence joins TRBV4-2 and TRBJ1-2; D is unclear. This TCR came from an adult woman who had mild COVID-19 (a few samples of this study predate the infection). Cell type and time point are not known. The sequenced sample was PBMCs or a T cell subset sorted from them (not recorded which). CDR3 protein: CASSQADGAGPPTGYTF. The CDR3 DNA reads TGTGCCAGCAGCCAAGCGGATGGCGCAGGCCCACCAACAGGCTACACCTTC.